Sequencing of this T cell receptor beta chain was carried out in a study of T cell repertoires in cytomegalovirus infection. Study-wide background: CMV infection and matching HLA type were both indicated by public TCR beta signatures.

The CDR3 is 13 residues long. Looked up from germline, CDR1 is SGHTS and CDR2 is YDEGEE. V dropped 3 bases and J dropped 3; count of bases not matched to a gene: 3. General study findings and limits: HLA-C-restricted CMV-specific TCR beta clonotypes were dominant in the ex vivo response. There were carriers of CMV plus the relevant HLA, and cumulative public TCR beta family frequency identified them.

TCRdb ran MiXCR on the reads and lists one entry per CDR3 protein. Found here are about a million distinct CDR3 sequences, roughly 31% of them singletons; the top ten hold 13%. This clonotype has only a few counts. What it binds is not known. The sequencing here drew on cultured CD8+ T cells from PBMCs, taken from culture after CMV antigen stimulation. This sequence joins TRBV5-8 and TRBJ2-7; 7 bases fit TRBD1. This clonotype originated in a human donor in good health (CMV status not recorded). Some clones in this sample may be carry-over from other donors' samples. In DNA, the CDR3 is TGTGCCAGCAGCTGGGGACAGTACTACGAGCAGTACGTC. Its translation: CASSWGQYYEQYV.